The sequence of this TCR beta chain was determined in a study of blood T cell repertoires in COVID-19. On the study more broadly: Both acute and convalescent COVID-19 samples were obtained from the United States, Italy and Spain.

Per the original data handling: By means of reference gene primer amplification, nucleated cell counts were estimated. The repertoire was sequenced with immunoSEQ multiplex PCR; TCRdb's copy has only in-frame clones and lacks some. The DNA was the basis for D and trimming; V, J and clone size are from that table. Of about 97,000 clones in the sample, approximately 90% are singletons; the top ten hold just over 15%. Trimming left V 3 bases short and J 8 bases short, with 19 bases between. This CDR3 has 15 residues. The receptor was isolated from a human donor in a cohort sampled during active COVID-19. The V call is TRBV23-1, the J call TRBJ1-2, with D possibly TRBD1 on 6 matching bases. TRBV23-1 is an ORF; its function is uncertain. Sequencing was done on a sample of peripheral blood. CDR3 DNA: TGCGCCAGCAGTCAGAGTGGACAGTACGATGGGGGCTACACCTTC. It is translated as CASSQSGQYDGGYTF.